The clone carrying this TCR beta chain came up a few times. Its antigen is unidentified. These data are taken from a study of beta chain features in type 1 diabetes. The overall study: Cell yields, age and gender were similar between patients and healthy donors. Whole-study findings and limits: Moderately but significantly shorter TCRB CDR3s were found in Type 1 diabetes patients in all four CD4+ subsets. A potential influence of HLA type upon TCRB rearrangement remained unresolved herein.

Trimming took off 2 bases at V and 7 bases at J, with 9 bases between the two ends. CDR3 length equals 13 residues. Germline V gene lookup returns CDR1 MNHEY and CDR2 SVGAGI. Once sorted, every population was more than 95% pure. Reverse transcription of all isolated RNA meant that expressed TCRB transcripts were sequenced. The data were produced by immunoSEQ multiplex PCR, yet TCRdb's version contains in-frame clones alone and is incomplete. The sample has about 360,000 clones, roughly 12% seen once. This receptor was identified in a man between 18 and 35 years old in good health. The sample comprised naive CD4+ T cells from blood. The gene calls are TRBV6-5 and TRBJ2-1; D may be TRBD1 (6 bases). The CDR3: CASSYGGLNEQFF. DNA for the CDR3: TGTGCCAGCAGTTACGGGGGCCTAAATGAGCAGTTCTTC.